The present TCR beta chain was sequenced within a study of blood T cell repertoires in COVID-19. Study as a whole: Collection of acute and convalescent COVID-19 samples took place in the United States, Italy and Spain. PBMCs, B-cell-depleted T cells, or T cells provided the cDNA or gDNA that made up the material.

In the original analysis: How many nucleated cells were present was estimated from reference gene primer amplification. Profiled with immunoSEQ multiplex PCR; TCRdb holds only in-frame clones, not every one. V, J and clone size reflect that table, while D and trimming were determined from the DNA. The sample has around 86,000 clones, roughly 84% seen once; the top ten hold around 4.5%. The CDR3 contains 13 residues. J was trimmed by 6 bases and V by 6 bases; bases with no gene match: 6. The sample taken for sequencing was peripheral blood. This sequence joins TRBV12-3 or TRBV12-4 and TRBJ2-3; 7 bases map to TRBD1. The receptor was isolated from a woman older than 75 with acute or convalescent COVID-19. In nucleotides, the CDR3 is TGTGCCAGCAGAAGACAGGGAAGTGATACGCAGTATTTT. Translated, it gives CASRRQGSDTQYF.